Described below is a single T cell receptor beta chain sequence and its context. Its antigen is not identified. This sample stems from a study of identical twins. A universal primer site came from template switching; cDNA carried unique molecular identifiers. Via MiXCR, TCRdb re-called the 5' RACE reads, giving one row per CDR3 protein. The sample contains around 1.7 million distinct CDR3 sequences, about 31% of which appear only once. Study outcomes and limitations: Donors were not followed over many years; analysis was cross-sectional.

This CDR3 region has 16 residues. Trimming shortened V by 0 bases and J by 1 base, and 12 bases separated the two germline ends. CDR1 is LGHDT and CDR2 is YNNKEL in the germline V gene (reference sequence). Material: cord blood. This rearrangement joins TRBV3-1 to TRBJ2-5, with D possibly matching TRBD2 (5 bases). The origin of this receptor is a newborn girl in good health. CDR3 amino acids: CASSQDSMSGQETQYF. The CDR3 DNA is TGTGCCAGCAGCCAAGACTCTATGAGCGGCCAAGAGACCCAGTACTTC.